The 25 T cell receptor beta chains listed next were all sequenced from one sample in a study of coeliac disease. TCRdb's table, derived via immunoSEQ multiplex PCR, lists solely in-frame clones and lacks some. The sample lists several thousand clones, 69% occurring once. The sequenced material came from intraepithelial lymphocytes from the gut. Receptor source: a man under 40 with celiac disease.

V is TRBV27 and J is TRBJ1-4, with 7 bases matching TRBD1. The CDR3 is made up of 13 amino acids. The V gene's germline CDR1 is MNHEY and CDR2 SMNVEV (reference sequence). Germline trimming cut 3 bases from V and 8 bases from J; bases unmatched to any gene: 3. The CDR3 DNA reads TGTGCCAGCAGTTTTAAACAGGGGGAAAAACTGTTTTTT. Its protein is CASSFKQGEKLFF.

The chain carries TRBV11-2 and TRBJ2-2, with TRBD1 matching 8 bases. Germline lookup yields CDR1 SGHAT and CDR2 FQNNGV. The CDR3 extends over 15 amino acids. The junction had 5 bases not matched to a gene; V was cut back by 3 bases and J by 5 bases. For the CDR3, the DNA is TGTGCCAGCAGCTTTTGGACAGGGTCGACCGGGGAGCTGTTTTTT. Its translation: CASSFWTGSTGELFF.

The chain's CDR3 is CASSLQSGTVSYEQYF. CDR3 nucleotide sequence: TGTGCCAGCAGCCTGCAATCCGGGACAGTCTCCTACGAGCAGTACTTC. This chain links TRBV14 with TRBJ2-7; 7 positions match TRBD1. CDR1 is SGHDN, CDR2 FVKESK, per germline. The junction had 9 bases not matched to a gene; V was cut back by 4 bases and J by 0 bases. This CDR3 contains 16 residues.

The chain couples TRBV6-1 to TRBJ2-5, with a possible D match to TRBD2 (7 bases). The CDR3 totals 15 residues. Trimming left V 6 bases short and J 4 bases short, with 18 bases between. Germline assignment: CDR1 MNHNS and CDR2 SASEGT. The CDR3 nucleotides read TGTGCCAGCAGGAAACAGGGAGGGGCACGAGAGACCCAGTACTTC. Residues: CASRKQGGARETQYF.

This sequence joins TRBV30 and TRBJ2-2; TRBD1 matches 10 bases. Germline V gene sequence: CDR1 GTSNPN, CDR2 SVGIG (reference sequence). There are 18 residues in the CDR3. The ends lost 1 base at V and 0 bases at J; junction bases unmatched: 8. The CDR3 nucleotides are TGTGCCTGGAGTGGGGGACAGGGGAGGGGGACGAACACCGGGGAGCTGTTTTTT. It translates to CAWSGGQGRGTNTGELFF.

The chain recombines TRBV18 with TRBJ1-3, with a possible D match to TRBD1 (5 bases). V was shortened by 4 bases and J by 2 bases, with 15 bases between the two germline ends. This CDR3 contains 16 residues. Germline CDR1 reads KGHSH; CDR2 reads LQKENI. The CDR3 nucleotides are TGTGCCAGCTCACTAACTACAGGTGGAGCTGGAAACACCATATATTTT. It encodes CASSLTTGGAGNTIYF.

To note about this clone: Compared with germline, one end of the junction differs, possibly owing to a read error. The chain uses TRBV2 and TRBJ1-1; D is perhaps TRBD1 (6 bases). CDR1 and CDR2 from the germline V gene are SNHLY and FYNNEI. The length of the CDR3 is 15 residues. DNA for the CDR3: TGTGCCAGCAAAGACAGGAAGCCCATGAACACTAAAGCTTTCTTT. Translating it yields CASKDRKPMNTKAFF.

The J gene is TRBJ2-3, the V gene TRBV28; 7 positions agree with TRBD1. CDR1 MDHEN and CDR2 SYDVKM come from the germline V gene. This CDR3 has 18 amino acids. The junction had 12 bases not matched to a gene; V was cut back by 3 bases and J by 0 bases. Here the CDR3 reads CASSFMTGWQSSTDTQYF. The CDR3, as DNA: TGTGCCAGCAGTTTCATGACAGGGTGGCAATCTAGCACAGATACGCAGTATTTT.

Comment on this clone: Other DNA sequences in the same sample also yield this CDR3. The chain recombines TRBV9 with TRBJ2-7, with 8 bases matching TRBD1. After removal of 3 bases from V and 0 bases from J, the junction contained 2 bases not matched to a gene. The CDR3 is 14 residues long. Germline values: CDR1 SGDLS, CDR2 YYNGEE. Here the CDR3 DNA reads TGTGCCAGCAGCGGCGGACAGGGCTCCTACGAGCAGTACTTC. This codes for CASSGGQGSYEQYF.

This sequence joins TRBV2 and TRBJ2-6; 7 nucleotides match TRBD2. The CDR3 extends over 20 amino acids. The V gene end was trimmed by 5 bases and the J gene end by 0 bases; junction bases not matched to a gene: 16. In germline, CDR1 is SNHLY, CDR2 FYNNEI. The DNA for the CDR3 is TGTGCCAGCAGTCCCAGGCGGGGACTGGGCGGGAGCTCTGGGGCCAACGTCCTGACTTTC. Translating gives CASSPRRGLGGSSGANVLTF. The full variable domain, completed using reference TRBV2 and TRBJ2-6, is EPEVTQTPSHQVTQMGQEVILRCVPISNHLYFYWYRQILGQKVEFLVSFYNNEISEKSEIFDDQFSVERPDGSNFTLKIRSTKLEDSAMYFCASSPRRGLGGSSGANVLTFGAGSRLTVL.

This clone was seen just once. This chain uses TRBV5-1 with TRBJ2-3; the match to TRBD1 covers 7 bases. After removal of 6 bases from V and 1 base from J, the junction contained 2 bases not matched to a gene. This CDR3 is 13 amino acids long. Germline loops: CDR1 SGHRS, CDR2 YFSETQ. CDR3 amino acids: CASTGTGTDTQYF. As DNA, the CDR3 is TGCGCCAGCACCGGGACAGGCACAGATACGCAGTATTTT.

The chain is built from TRBV7-2 and TRBJ2-2; D is perhaps TRBD2 (7 bases). This CDR3 region has 16 residues. V shed 5 bases and J shed 4 bases, with 17 bases lying between them. Per germline, CDR1 SGHTA and CDR2 FQGNSA. CDR3 coding DNA: TGTGCCAGCAGCCCGGGGGGCCGAGGATTCACCGGGGAGCTGTTTTTT. Protein product: CASSPGGRGFTGELFF.

The chain employs TRBV4-3 and TRBJ2-1; D possibly corresponds to TRBD2 (5 bases). The CDR3 sequence is 16 residues long. Germline CDR1 and CDR2: LGHNA and YSLEER. Between the trimmed V and J ends, which lost 4 bases and 2 bases, there was a span of 15 bases. CDR3 sequence: CASSPGLSGTYNEQFF. As DNA, the CDR3 is TGCGCCAGCAGCCCCGGGTTGAGCGGCACCTACAATGAGCAGTTCTTC.

The rearrangement uses TRBV4-3 and TRBJ2-1; no definite D call. From germline, CDR1 is LGHNA and CDR2 YSLEER. The CDR3 sequence is 17 residues long. Trimming removed 2 bases from V and 3 bases from J, with 17 bases in between. Written as DNA, the CDR3 is TGCGCCAGCAGCCAAAAAACCGTCGTCGGGTACTACAATGAGCAGTTCTTC. Translating gives CASSQKTVVGYYNEQFF.

The chain combines TRBV28 with TRBJ1-2; no firm D call. Per germline, CDR1 MDHEN and CDR2 SYDVKM. The CDR3 contains 15 residues. V was shortened by 5 bases and J by 3 bases, with 16 bases between the two germline ends. Written as DNA, the CDR3 is TGTGCCAGCAGTCCAACCCCACGGGGTTACTATGGCTACACCTTC. This sequence encodes CASSPTPRGYYGYTF.

The gene calls are TRBV5-1 and TRBJ1-4; 9 bases match TRBD1. The length of the CDR3 is 15 residues. The trim removed 4 bases at V and 5 bases at J, leaving 6 bases unmatched. From germline, CDR1 is SGHRS and CDR2 YFSETQ. This CDR3 reads CASSDTQGANEKLFF. The DNA of the CDR3 is TGCGCCAGCAGCGATACACAGGGGGCGAATGAAAAACTGTTTTTT.

In its sample, this clone was seen once. This chain connects TRBV6-1 to TRBJ2-5; 8 bases map to TRBD2. The J segment lost 2 bases and the V segment lost 4 bases, leaving 9 bases of the junction unmatched. Per germline, CDR1 MNHNS and CDR2 SASEGT. The CDR3 loop spans 16 amino acids. As DNA, the CDR3 is TGTGCCAGCAGTGGCGCTGCGGGGGGCATACAAGAGACCCAGTACTTC. Its protein product is CASSGAAGGIQETQYF.

This clone was observed a single time. The J gene is TRBJ2-1, the V gene TRBV9; a possible D gene is TRBD2 (6 bases). Germline CDR1 reads SGDLS; CDR2 reads YYNGEE. Trimming left V 2 bases short and J 3 bases short, with 12 bases between. This CDR3 has 15 amino acids. The CDR3 DNA reads as TGTGCCAGCAGCGTGGAGGGCAGAAGCTACAATGAGCAGTTCTTC. This encodes CASSVEGRSYNEQFF.

The rearrangement uses TRBV11-1 and TRBJ2-3, with a tentative D call TRBD2 (5 bases). CDR1 and CDR2 from the germline V gene are SGHAT and FQDESV (reference sequence). The CDR3 consists of 15 residues. Trimming removed 1 base at V and 6 bases at J, with 14 bases between. The CDR3 here is CASSLVLSGTDTQYF. CDR3 DNA sequence: TGTGCCAGCAGCTTAGTGTTAAGCGGAACCGATACGCAGTATTTT.

The rearrangement joins TRBV7-9 to TRBJ1-2; D uncertain. Trimming shortened V by 1 base and J by 4 bases, and 7 bases separated the two germline ends. Germline assignment: CDR1 SEHNR and CDR2 FQNEAQ (reference sequence). CDR3 length equals 13 residues. The DNA of the CDR3 is TGTGCCAGCAGCTTAGGAGGCAGCTATGGCTACACCTTC. It is translated as CASSLGGSYGYTF.

The CDR3 region is CASSEDSFNQPQHF. The CDR3 nucleotides read TGTGCCAGCAGTGAAGACAGCTTCAATCAGCCCCAGCATTTT. The J gene is TRBJ1-5, the V gene TRBV6-1; D not resolved. V shed 1 base and J shed 3 bases, with 7 bases lying between them. This CDR3 region has 14 residues. CDR1 and CDR2 (germline): MNHNS, SASEGT.

About this clone: The same CDR3 arises from other DNA sequences in this sample as well. This chain links TRBV19 with TRBJ2-7; TRBD1 might be the D (5 bases). This CDR3 spans 14 amino acids. The germline V gene has CDR1 LNHDA and CDR2 SQIVND (reference sequence). Trimming removed 3 bases from V and 2 bases from J, with 11 bases in between. CDR3 nucleotides: TGTGCCAGTAGTATGACCCAGGGTCCCTACGAGCAGTACTTC. Protein sequence: CASSMTQGPYEQYF.

This clone was counted only a few times. The chain has TRBV7-9 and TRBJ1-3, with 8 bases lining up with TRBD1. This CDR3 contains 13 residues. V was clipped by 5 bases and J by 9 bases; unmatched bases: 6. Germline CDR1 and CDR2: SEHNR and FQNEAQ (reference sequence). The CDR3 sequence is CASSPGQGFTIYF. The CDR3 DNA follows: TGTGCCAGCAGCCCAGGACAGGGTTTCACCATATATTTT.

The gene calls are TRBV4-1 and TRBJ2-7; 7 positions agree with TRBD1. Germline assignment: CDR1 MGHRA and CDR2 YSYEKL. J gave up 0 bases and V 2 bases, and 4 bases lay outside the gene matches. CDR3 size: 15 residues. The CDR3 region is CASSQNAGGSYEQYF. The CDR3 DNA reads as TGCGCCAGCAGCCAAAACGCAGGGGGCTCCTACGAGCAGTACTTC.

The rearrangement links TRBV5-1 to TRBJ1-2; D ambiguous. The CDR3 is 13 amino acids. Deletions cut 5 bases from V and 2 bases from J, with 10 bases between. Germline values: CDR1 SGHRS, CDR2 YFSETQ. CDR3 amino acids: CASSLRMNYGYTF. In nucleotides, the CDR3 is TGCGCCAGCAGTCTCAGAATGAACTATGGCTACACCTTC.